The 10 T cell receptor beta chains in this list originate from one sample, sequenced in a study of OX40 agonist ivuxolimab in advanced cancers. Here immunoSEQ multiplex PCR was the method, and the copy in TCRdb shows in-frame clones only, minus some. Of 55,000 to 70,000 clones in the sample, more than 70% were seen once. The source was CD4+ or CD8+ T cells sorted from blood, collected in a trial of the OX40 agonist ivuxolimab. The receptors shown here come from an adult with an advanced solid tumor such as melanoma, head and neck, liver or kidney cancer.

The chain employs TRBV2 and TRBJ2-7, with 7 bases fitting TRBD1. Trimming removed 8 bases from V and 5 bases from J; junction bases left unmatched: 12. The CDR3 is 14 residues long. Germline V gives CDR1 SNHLY, CDR2 FYNNEI. This CDR3 is CASQPTGFVHEQYF. The CDR3 DNA is TGTGCCAGCCAACCGACAGGGTTCGTCCACGAGCAGTACTTC.

The rearrangement joins TRBV7-2 to TRBJ2-1, with D possibly matching TRBD2 (5 bases). Germline V CDR1 and CDR2: SGHTA, FQGNSA. V dropped 5 bases and J dropped 7 bases, with 18 bases sitting between them. The CDR3 is made up of 15 amino acids. CDR3 nucleotides: TGTGCCAGCAGCCAGTCTGTTAATAGCGTAAATGAGCAGTTCTTC. Translating gives CASSQSVNSVNEQFF.

This chain connects TRBV5-1 to TRBJ1-5; 8 bases are shared with TRBD1. The J segment lost 4 bases and the V segment lost 4 bases, leaving 4 bases of the junction unmatched. Germline loops: CDR1 SGHRS, CDR2 YFSETQ. The CDR3 covers 14 residues. Here the CDR3 DNA reads TGCGCCAGCAGCCCCGGGACAGGAAATCAGCCCCAGCATTTT. Translated: CASSPGTGNQPQHF. The full variable domain, in which reference TRBV5-1 and TRBJ1-5 provide the parts outside the CDR3, is KAGVTQTPRYLIKTRGQQVTLSCSPISGHRSVSWYQQTPGQGLQFLFEYFSETQRNKGNFPGRFSGRQFSNSRSEMNVSTLELGDSALYLCASSPGTGNQPQHFGDGTRLSIL.

This clone has only a few counts. J is TRBJ1-1 and V is TRBV7-9, with 8 bases that match TRBD1. V trimming: 3 bases; J trimming: 4 bases; junction bases outside the gene matches: 1. In germline, CDR1 is SEHNR, CDR2 FQNEAQ (reference sequence). The CDR3 runs 13 residues. The CDR3 DNA is TGTGCCAGCAGCTTTACAGGGGGCACTGAAGCTTTCTTT. Translated: CASSFTGGTEAFF.

The V call is TRBV5-4, the J call TRBJ2-7; D may match TRBD1 or TRBD2 (5 bases each). Germline loops: CDR1 SGHNT, CDR2 YYREEE (reference sequence). CDR3 length: 13 amino acids. Trimming removed 10 bases at V and 3 bases at J, with 17 bases between. In DNA form, the CDR3 reads TGTGCCGCTCGCAACCGGGACGACTACGAGCAGTACTTC. Its protein is CAARNRDDYEQYF.

The chain employs TRBV7-2 and TRBJ2-1, with a possible D match to TRBD2 (6 bases). Germline-derived CDR1 and CDR2 are SGHTA and FQGNSA. V gave up 1 base and J gave up 2 bases, with 15 bases separating them. CDR3 length equals 17 residues. The DNA for the CDR3 is TGTGCCAGCAGCTTAGATACGCGGGGTCGCGCCTACAATGAGCAGTTCTTC. Translating it yields CASSLDTRGRAYNEQFF.

CDR3 protein: CASSLWGNNEKLFF. CDR3 sequence (DNA): TGTGCCAGCAGTCTCTGGGGAAATAATGAAAAACTGTTTTTT. The rearrangement uses TRBV6-5 and TRBJ1-4; D gene ambiguous. V was cut by 5 bases and J by 4 bases, with 11 bases left in between. This CDR3 contains 14 residues. Germline V CDR1 and CDR2: MNHEY, SVGAGI.

The sample holds a few counts of this clone. The chain has TRBV10-1 and TRBJ2-7; no clear D. The CDR3 totals 12 residues. V lost 3 bases and J lost 6, with 9 bases in between. Germline V gene lookup returns CDR1 WNHNN and CDR2 SYGVQD (reference sequence). CDR3 bases: TGCGCCAGCAGTGATAGGTTCGCCGAGCAGTACTTC. Protein product: CASSDRFAEQYF.

This sequence joins TRBV6-6 and TRBJ1-6, with 8 bases lining up with TRBD1. There are 16 residues in the CDR3. The junction had 4 bases not matched to a gene; V was cut back by 0 bases and J by 6 bases. The germline CDR1 and CDR2 sequences are MNHNY and SVGAGI (reference sequence). CDR3 amino acids: CASSYSGQGANSPLHF. In DNA, the CDR3 is TGTGCCAGCAGTTACTCAGGCCAGGGGGCTAATTCACCCCTCCACTTT.

V usage is TRBV2 and J usage is TRBJ2-7; D may be TRBD1 or TRBD2 (6 bases each). The CDR3 has 13 amino acids. CDR1 and CDR2 (germline): SNHLY, FYNNEI. The ends were cut back, 7 bases at V and 0 bases at J, with 10 bases in the middle. Written as DNA, the CDR3 is TGTGCCAGCACGGGGGACACCTCCTACGAGCAGTACTTC. Residues: CASTGDTSYEQYF.